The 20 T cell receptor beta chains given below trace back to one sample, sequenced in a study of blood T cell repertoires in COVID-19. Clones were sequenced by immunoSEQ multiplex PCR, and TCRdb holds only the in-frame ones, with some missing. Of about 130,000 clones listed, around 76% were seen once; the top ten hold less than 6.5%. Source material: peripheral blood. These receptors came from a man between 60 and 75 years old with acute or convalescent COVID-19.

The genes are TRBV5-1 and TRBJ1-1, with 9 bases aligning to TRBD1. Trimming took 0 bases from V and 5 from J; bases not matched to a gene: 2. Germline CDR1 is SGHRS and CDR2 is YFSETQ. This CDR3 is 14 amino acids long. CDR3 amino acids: CASSLVDRGTEAFF. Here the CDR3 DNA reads TGCGCCAGCAGCTTGGTGGACAGGGGAACTGAAGCTTTCTTT.

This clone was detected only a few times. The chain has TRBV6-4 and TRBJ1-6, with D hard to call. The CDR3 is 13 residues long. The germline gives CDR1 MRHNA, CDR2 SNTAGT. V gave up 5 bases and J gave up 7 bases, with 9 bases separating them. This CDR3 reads CASSPGGNSPLHF. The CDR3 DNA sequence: TGTGCCAGCAGTCCTGGCGGGAATTCACCCCTCCACTTT.

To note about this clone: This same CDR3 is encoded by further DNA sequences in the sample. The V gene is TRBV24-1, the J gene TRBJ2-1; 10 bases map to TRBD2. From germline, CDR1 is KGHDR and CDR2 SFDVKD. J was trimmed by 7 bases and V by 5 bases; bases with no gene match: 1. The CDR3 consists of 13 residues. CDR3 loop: CATSGLAGNEQFF. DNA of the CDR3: TGTGCCACCAGTGGACTAGCGGGTAATGAGCAGTTCTTC.

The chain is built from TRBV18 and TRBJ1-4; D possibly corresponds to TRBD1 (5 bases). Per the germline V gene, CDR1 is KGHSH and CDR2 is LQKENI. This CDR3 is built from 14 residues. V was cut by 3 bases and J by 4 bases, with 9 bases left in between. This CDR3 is CASSPLDSNEKLFF. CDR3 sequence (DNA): TGTGCCAGCTCACCTCTCGACAGTAATGAAAAACTGTTTTTT.

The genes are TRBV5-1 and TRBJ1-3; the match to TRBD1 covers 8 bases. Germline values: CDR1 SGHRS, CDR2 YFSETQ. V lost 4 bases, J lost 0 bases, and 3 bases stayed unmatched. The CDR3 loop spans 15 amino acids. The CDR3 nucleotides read TGCGCCAGCAGCAGTGGACAGGGCTCTGGAAACACCATATATTTT. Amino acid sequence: CASSSGQGSGNTIYF.

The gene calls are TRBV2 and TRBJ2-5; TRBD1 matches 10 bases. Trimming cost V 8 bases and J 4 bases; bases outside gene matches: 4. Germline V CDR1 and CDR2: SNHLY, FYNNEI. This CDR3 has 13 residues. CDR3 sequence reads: CASVRQGAETQYF. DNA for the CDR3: TGTGCCAGCGTAAGACAGGGGGCAGAGACCCAGTACTTC.

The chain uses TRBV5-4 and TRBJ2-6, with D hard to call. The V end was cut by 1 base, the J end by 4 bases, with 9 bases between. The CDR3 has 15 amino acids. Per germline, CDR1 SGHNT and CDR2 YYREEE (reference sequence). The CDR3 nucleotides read TGTGCCAGCAGCTTGTCTCTGGGCGGGGCCAACGTCCTGACTTTC. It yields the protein CASSLSLGGANVLTF. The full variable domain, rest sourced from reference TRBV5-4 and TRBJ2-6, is ETGVTQSPTHLIKTRGQQVTLRCSSQSGHNTVSWYQQALGQGPQFIFQYYREEENGRGNFPPRFSGLQFPNYSSELNVNALELDDSALYLCASSLSLGGANVLTFGAGSRLTVL.

The CDR3, as DNA: TGCGCCACCCGACAGGGTGCTAACTATGGCTACACCTTC. This sequence encodes CATRQGANYGYTF. The J gene is TRBJ1-2, the V gene TRBV10-1; 7 positions match TRBD1. This CDR3 contains 13 residues. Germline V CDR1 and CDR2: WNHNN, SYGVQD (reference sequence). V gave up 10 bases and J gave up 0 bases; unmatched junction bases: 5.

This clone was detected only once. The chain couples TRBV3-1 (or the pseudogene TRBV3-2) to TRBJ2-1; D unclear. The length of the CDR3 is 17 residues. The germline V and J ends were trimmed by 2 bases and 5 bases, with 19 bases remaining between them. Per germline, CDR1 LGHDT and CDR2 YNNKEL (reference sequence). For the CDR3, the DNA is TGTGCCAGCAGCCAAAAAAACTTCAGGTTGAGTGACAATGAGCAGTTCTTC. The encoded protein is CASSQKNFRLSDNEQFF.

CDR3 amino acids: CASSQDIANRETQYF. As DNA, the CDR3 is TGCGCCAGCAGCCAAGATATAGCAAACCGGGAGACCCAGTACTTC. The J gene is TRBJ2-5, the V gene TRBV4-1; no reliable D call. The germline CDR1 and CDR2 sequences are MGHRA and YSYEKL. Trimming took off 0 bases at V and 5 bases at J, with 13 bases between the two ends. The CDR3 has 15 residues.

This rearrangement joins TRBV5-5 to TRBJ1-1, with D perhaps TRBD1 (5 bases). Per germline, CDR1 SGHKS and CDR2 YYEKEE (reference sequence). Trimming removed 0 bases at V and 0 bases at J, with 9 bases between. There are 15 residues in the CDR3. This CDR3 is CASSLAGHLNTEAFF. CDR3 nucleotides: TGTGCCAGCAGCTTGGCCGGACATTTGAACACTGAAGCTTTCTTT.

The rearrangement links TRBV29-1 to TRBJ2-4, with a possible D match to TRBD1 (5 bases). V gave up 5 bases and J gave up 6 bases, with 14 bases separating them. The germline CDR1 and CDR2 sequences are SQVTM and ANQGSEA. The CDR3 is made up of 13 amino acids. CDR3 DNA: TGCAGCGTTCTTTCCAGGGAAGGAAACATTCAGTACTTC. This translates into CSVLSREGNIQYF. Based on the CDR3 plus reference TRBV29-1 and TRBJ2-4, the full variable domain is SAVISQKPSRDICQRGTSLTIQCQVDSQVTMMFWYRQQPGQSLTLIATANQGSEATYESGFVIDKFPISRPNLTFSTLTVSNMSPEDSSIYLCSVLSREGNIQYFGAGTRLSVL.

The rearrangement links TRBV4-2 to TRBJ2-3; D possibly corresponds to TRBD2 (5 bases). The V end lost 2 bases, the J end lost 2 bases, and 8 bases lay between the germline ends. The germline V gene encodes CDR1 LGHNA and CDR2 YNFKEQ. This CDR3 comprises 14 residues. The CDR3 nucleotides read TGTGCCAGCAGCCAACTAGCCCTCACAGATACGCAGTATTTT. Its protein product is CASSQLALTDTQYF.

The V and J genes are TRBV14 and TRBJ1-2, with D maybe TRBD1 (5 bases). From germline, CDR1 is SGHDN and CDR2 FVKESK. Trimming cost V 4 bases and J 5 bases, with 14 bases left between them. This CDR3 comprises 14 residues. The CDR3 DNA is TGTGCCAGCAGCCCTCTAAATACAGGATATGGCTACACCTTC. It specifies CASSPLNTGYGYTF. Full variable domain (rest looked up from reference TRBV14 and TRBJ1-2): EAGVTQFPSHSVIEKGQTVTLRCDPISGHDNLYWYRRVMGKEIKFLLHFVKESKQDESGMPNNRFLAERTGGTYSTLKVQPAELEDSGVYFCASSPLNTGYGYTFGSGTRLTVV.

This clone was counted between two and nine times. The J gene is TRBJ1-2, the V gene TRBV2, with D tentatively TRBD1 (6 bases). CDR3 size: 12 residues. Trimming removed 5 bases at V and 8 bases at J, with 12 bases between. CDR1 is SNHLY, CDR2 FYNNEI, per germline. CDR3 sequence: CASSRQDLGYTF. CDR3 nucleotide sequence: TGTGCCAGCAGTAGACAGGACCTAGGCTACACCTTC.

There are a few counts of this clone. The CDR3 reads CASSLAPRGNTEAFF. The CDR3 DNA reads TGTGCCAGCAGCTTAGCCCCCAGGGGGAACACTGAAGCTTTCTTT. V gene TRBV7-3 combines with J gene TRBJ1-1; maybe TRBD1 (6 bases). The ends were cut back, 2 bases at V and 1 base at J, with 11 bases in the middle. Germline CDR1 SGHTA, CDR2 FQGTGA. This CDR3 contains 15 residues.

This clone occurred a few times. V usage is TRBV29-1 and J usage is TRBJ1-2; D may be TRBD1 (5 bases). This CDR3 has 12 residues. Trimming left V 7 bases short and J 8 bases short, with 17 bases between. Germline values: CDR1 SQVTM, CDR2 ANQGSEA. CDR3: CSGQGSESGYTF. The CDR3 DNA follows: TGCAGCGGCCAGGGATCTGAGAGCGGCTACACCTTC.

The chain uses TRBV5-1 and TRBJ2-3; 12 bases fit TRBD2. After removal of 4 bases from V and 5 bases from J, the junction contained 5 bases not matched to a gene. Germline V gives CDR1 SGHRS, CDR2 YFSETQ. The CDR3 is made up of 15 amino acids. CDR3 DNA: TGCGCCAGCAGCGAACCGGGACTAGCGGGAGATACGCAGTATTTT. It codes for CASSEPGLAGDTQYF.

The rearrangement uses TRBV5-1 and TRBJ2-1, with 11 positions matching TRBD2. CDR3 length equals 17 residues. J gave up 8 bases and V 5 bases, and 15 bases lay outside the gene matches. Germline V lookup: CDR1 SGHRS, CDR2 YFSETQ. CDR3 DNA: TGCGCCAGCAGTCCATCCTTAGCGGGGGGGCAGGTCGATGAGCAGTTCTTC. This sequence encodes CASSPSLAGGQVDEQFF.

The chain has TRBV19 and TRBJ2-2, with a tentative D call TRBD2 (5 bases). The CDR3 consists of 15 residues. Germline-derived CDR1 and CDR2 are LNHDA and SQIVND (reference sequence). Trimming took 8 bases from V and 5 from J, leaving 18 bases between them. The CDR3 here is CASHPGNVRTGELFF. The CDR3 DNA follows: TGTGCCAGTCATCCCGGGAATGTGAGGACCGGGGAGCTGTTTTTT.